This TCR beta chain was profiled in a study of cytomegalovirus exposure and HLA in healthy donors. Study in general: Of the donors genotyped, some 400 in all, around 76% fell in the Caucasian-associated ancestry cluster.

The CDR3 is 14 residues long. Germline loops: CDR1 MNHEY, CDR2 SMNVEV (reference sequence). V lost 2 bases, J lost 6 bases, and 4 bases stayed unmatched. The PCR had 60 Vbeta and 13 Jbeta primers. Measured with immunoSEQ multiplex PCR; TCRdb has only the in-frame clones, and not every one. The sample gives 100,000 to 150,000 clones, around 80% of which show up once; around 5% is in the top ten. The origin of this receptor is a man aged 25-45 years in good health and CMV-seronegative. The chain links TRBV27 to TRBJ2-1; TRBD2 agrees at 7 bases. What was sequenced was PBMCs. DNA of the CDR3: TGTGCCAGCAGTTTAGTGGGGGGGGGCAATGAGCAGTTCTTC. This gives the protein CASSLVGGGNEQFF.